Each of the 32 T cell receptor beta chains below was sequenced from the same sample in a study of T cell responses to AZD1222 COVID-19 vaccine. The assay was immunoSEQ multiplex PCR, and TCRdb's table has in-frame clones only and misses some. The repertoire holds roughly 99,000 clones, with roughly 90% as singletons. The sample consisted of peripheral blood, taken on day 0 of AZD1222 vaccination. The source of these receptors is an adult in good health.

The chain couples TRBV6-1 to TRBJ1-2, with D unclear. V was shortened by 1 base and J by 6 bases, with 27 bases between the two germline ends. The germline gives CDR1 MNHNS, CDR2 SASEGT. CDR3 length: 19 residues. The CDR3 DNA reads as TGTGCCAGCAGTGAAGACCCGTCTTGGGTCAGCCTACGCAAAGATGGCTACACCTTC. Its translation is CASSEDPSWVSLRKDGYTF.

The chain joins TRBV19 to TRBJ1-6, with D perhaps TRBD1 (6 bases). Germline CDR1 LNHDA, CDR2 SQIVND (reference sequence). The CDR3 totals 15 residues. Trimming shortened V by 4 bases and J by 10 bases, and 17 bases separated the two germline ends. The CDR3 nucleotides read TGTGCCAGTAGTAACCCCCGGGACATTCCCTCACCCCTCCACTTT. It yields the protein CASSNPRDIPSPLHF.

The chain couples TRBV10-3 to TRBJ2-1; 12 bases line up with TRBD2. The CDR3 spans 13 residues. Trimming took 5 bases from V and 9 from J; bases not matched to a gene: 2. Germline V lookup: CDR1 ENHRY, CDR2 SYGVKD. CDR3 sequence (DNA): TGTGCCATCAGTACTAGCGGGGGGTTTGAGCAGTTCTTC. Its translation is CAISTSGGFEQFF.

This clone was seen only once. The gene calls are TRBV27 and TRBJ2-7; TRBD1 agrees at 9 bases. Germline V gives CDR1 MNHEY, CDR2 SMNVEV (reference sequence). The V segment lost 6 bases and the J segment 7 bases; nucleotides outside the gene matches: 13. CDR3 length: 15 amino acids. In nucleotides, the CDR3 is TGTGCCAGCAGCCCAGGGACAGGGAGGACGGTAGAGCAGTACTTC. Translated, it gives CASSPGTGRTVEQYF.

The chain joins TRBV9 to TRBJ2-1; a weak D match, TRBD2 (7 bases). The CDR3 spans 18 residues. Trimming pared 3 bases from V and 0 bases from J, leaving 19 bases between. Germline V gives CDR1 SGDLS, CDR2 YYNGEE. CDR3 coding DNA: TGTGCCAGCAGCGCGGGTGGGGGGGCGACTCCCTCCTACAATGAGCAGTTCTTC. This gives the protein CASSAGGGATPSYNEQFF.

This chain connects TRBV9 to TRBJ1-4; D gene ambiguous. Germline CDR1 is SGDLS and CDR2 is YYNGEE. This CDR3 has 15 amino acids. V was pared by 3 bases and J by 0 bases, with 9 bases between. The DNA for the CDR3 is TGTGCCAGCAGCGCTTTAGATGCAACTAATGAAAAACTGTTTTTT. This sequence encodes CASSALDATNEKLFF.

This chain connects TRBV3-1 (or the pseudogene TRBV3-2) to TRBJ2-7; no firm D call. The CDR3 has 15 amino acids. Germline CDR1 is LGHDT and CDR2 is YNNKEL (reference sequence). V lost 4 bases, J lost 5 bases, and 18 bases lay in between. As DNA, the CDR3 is TGTGCCAGCAGCCCGCCCCAGGTCTACCCTGACGAGCAGTACTTC. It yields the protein CASSPPQVYPDEQYF.

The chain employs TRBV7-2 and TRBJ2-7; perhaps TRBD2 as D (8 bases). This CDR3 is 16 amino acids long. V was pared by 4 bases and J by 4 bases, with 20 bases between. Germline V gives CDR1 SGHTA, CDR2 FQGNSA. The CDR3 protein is CASSSPQRETGYEQYF. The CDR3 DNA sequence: TGTGCCAGCAGCTCCCCCCAGCGGGAGACAGGGTACGAGCAGTACTTC.

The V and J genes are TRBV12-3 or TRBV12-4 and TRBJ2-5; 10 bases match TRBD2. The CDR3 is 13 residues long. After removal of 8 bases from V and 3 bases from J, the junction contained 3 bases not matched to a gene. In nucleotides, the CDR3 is TGTGCCAGCCACCTAGCGGGGGAAGAGACCCAGTACTTC. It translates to CASHLAGEETQYF.

The CDR3 DNA follows: TGTGCCAGTAGTAGGGACAGCCTGACCTACGAGCAGTACTTC. Residues: CASSRDSLTYEQYF. V gene TRBV19 combines with J gene TRBJ2-7; TRBD1 matches 7 bases. Germline V lookup: CDR1 LNHDA, CDR2 SQIVND (reference sequence). V dropped 4 bases and J dropped 2; count of bases not matched to a gene: 5. This CDR3 is 14 amino acids long.

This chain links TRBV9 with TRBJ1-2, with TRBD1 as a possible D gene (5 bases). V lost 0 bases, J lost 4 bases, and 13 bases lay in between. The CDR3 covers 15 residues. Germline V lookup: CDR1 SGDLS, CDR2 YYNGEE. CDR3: CASSVARDETYGYTF. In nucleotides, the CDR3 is TGTGCCAGCAGCGTAGCTCGGGACGAAACCTATGGCTACACCTTC.

The CDR3 DNA reads as TGTGCCAGCAGTGACTCAGGGGGCTCCGCAGATACGCAGTATTTT. Protein sequence: CASSDSGGSADTQYF. The chain joins TRBV6-4 to TRBJ2-3, with 7 nucleotides matching TRBD1. V shed 0 bases and J 4 bases; nucleotides not matched to a gene: 4. This CDR3 is built from 15 residues. Germline values: CDR1 MRHNA, CDR2 SNTAGT.

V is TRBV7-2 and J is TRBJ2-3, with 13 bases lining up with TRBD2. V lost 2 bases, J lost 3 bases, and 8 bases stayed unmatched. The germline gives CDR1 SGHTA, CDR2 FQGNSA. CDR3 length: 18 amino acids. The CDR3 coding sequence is TGTGCCAGCAGCTTAACCCCTACTAGCGGGAGGGGTACAGATACGCAGTATTTT. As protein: CASSLTPTSGRGTDTQYF. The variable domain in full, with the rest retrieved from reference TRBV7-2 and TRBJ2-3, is GAGVSQSPSNKVTEKGKDVELRCDPISGHTALYWYRQSLGQGLEFLIYFQGNSAPDKSGLPSDRFSAERTGGSVSTLTIQRTQQEDSAVYLCASSLTPTSGRGTDTQYFGPGTRLTVL.

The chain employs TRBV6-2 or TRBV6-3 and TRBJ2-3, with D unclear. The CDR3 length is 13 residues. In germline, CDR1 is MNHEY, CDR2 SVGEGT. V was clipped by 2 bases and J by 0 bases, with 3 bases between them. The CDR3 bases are TGTGCCAGCAGTTACCATAGCACAGATACGCAGTATTTT. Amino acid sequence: CASSYHSTDTQYF.

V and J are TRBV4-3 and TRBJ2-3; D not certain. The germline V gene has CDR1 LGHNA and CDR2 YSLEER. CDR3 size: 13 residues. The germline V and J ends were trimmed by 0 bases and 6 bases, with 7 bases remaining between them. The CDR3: CASSQDLTDTQYF. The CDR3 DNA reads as TGCGCCAGCAGCCAAGATCTTACGGATACGCAGTATTTT.

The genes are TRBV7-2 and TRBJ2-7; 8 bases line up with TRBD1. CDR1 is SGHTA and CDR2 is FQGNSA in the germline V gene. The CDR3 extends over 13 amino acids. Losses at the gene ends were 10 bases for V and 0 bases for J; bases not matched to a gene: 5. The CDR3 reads CATRGRSSYEQYF. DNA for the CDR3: TGTGCCACCAGGGGGCGAAGCTCCTACGAGCAGTACTTC.

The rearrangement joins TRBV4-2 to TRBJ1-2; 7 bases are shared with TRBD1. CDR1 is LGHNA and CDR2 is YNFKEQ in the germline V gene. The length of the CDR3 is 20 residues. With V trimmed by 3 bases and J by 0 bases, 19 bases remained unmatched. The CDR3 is CASSHTINRDSGEANYGYTF. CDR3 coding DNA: TGTGCCAGCAGCCATACTATAAACCGGGACAGTGGGGAGGCTAACTATGGCTACACCTTC.

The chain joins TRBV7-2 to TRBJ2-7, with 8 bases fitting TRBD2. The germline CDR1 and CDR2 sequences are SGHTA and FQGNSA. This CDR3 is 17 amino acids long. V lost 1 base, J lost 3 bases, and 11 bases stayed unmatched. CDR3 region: CASSLVGPLAESYEQYF. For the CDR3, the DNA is TGTGCCAGCAGCTTAGTGGGCCCACTAGCGGAGAGCTACGAGCAGTACTTC.

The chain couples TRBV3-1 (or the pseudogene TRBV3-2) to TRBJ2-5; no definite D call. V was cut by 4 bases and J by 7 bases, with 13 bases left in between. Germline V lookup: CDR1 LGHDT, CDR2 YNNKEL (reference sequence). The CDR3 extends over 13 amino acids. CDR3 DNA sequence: TGTGCCAGCAGCCTCCGGCAAGGCGGGACCCAGTACTTC. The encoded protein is CASSLRQGGTQYF.

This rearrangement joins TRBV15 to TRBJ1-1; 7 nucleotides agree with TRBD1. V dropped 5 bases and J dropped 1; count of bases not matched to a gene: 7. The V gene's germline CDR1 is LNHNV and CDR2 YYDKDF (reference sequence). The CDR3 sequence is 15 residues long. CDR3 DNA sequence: TGTGCCACCAGCCCAAAACAGGGGCAGAACACTGAAGCTTTCTTT. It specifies CATSPKQGQNTEAFF.

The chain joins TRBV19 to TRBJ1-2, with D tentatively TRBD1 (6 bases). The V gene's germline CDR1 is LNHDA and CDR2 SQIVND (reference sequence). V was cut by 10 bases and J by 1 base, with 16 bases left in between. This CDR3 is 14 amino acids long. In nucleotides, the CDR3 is TGTGCCACTAAGGGGGTACAGGGTAACTATGGCTACACCTTC. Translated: CATKGVQGNYGYTF.

The CDR3 spells CASGIQGVEQYF. CDR3 DNA: TGTGCCAGCGGGATTCAGGGGGTCGAGCAGTACTTC. V gene TRBV28 combines with J gene TRBJ2-7, with 7 bases fitting TRBD1. The CDR3 has 12 amino acids. Germline CDR1 reads MDHEN; CDR2 reads SYDVKM. V shed 8 bases, J shed 6 bases, and the junction held 7 bases outside the gene matches.

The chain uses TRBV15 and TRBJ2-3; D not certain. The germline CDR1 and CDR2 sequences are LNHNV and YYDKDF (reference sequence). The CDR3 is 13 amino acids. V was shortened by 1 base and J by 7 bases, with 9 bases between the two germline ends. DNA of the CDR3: TGTGCCACCAGCAGAGGGGGTACGAATACGCAGTATTTT. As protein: CATSRGGTNTQYF.

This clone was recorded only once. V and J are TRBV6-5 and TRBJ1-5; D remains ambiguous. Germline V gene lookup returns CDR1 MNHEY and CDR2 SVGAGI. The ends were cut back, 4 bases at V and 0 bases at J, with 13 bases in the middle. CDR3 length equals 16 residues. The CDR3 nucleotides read TGTGCCAGCAGTTTAGGGCTAGCGGATAGCAATCAGCCCCAGCATTTT. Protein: CASSLGLADSNQPQHF.

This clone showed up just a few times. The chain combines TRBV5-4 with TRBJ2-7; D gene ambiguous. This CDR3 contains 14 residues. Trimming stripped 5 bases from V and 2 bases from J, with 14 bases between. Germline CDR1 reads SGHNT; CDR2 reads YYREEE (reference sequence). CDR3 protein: CASSSDLSTYEQYF. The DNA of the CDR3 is TGTGCCAGCAGTAGTGACTTAAGTACCTACGAGCAGTACTTC.

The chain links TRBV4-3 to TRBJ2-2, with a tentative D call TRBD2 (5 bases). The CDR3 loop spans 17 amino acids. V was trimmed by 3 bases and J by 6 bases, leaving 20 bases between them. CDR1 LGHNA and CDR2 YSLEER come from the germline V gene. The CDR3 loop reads CASSQEPRAGVAGELFF. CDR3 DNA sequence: TGCGCCAGCAGCCAGGAGCCGAGGGCCGGTGTGGCCGGGGAGCTGTTTTTT.

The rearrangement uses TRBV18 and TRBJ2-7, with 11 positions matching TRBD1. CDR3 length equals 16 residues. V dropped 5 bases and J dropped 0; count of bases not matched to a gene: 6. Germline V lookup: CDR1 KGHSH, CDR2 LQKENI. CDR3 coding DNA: TGTGCCAGCTCATCAACTGGACAGGGGGCCTCCTACGAGCAGTACTTC. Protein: CASSSTGQGASYEQYF.

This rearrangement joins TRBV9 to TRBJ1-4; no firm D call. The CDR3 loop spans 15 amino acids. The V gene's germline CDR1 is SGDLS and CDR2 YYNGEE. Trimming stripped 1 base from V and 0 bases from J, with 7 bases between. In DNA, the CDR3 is TGTGCCAGCAGCGTATATGGGTCAACTAATGAAAAACTGTTTTTT. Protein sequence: CASSVYGSTNEKLFF. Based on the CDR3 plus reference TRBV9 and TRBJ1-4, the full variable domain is DSGVTQTPKHLITATGQRVTLRCSPRSGDLSVYWYQQSLDQGLQFLIQYYNGEERAKGNILERFSAQQFPDLHSELNLSSLELGDSALYFCASSVYGSTNEKLFFGSGTQLSVL.

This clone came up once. The DNA for the CDR3 is TGCGCCAGCAGCCAAGATCGGGCCGGTTACGAGCAGTACTTC. Its protein product is CASSQDRAGYEQYF. The gene calls are TRBV4-3 and TRBJ2-7, with no clear D. The CDR3 covers 14 residues. Trimming took 0 bases from V and 4 from J, leaving 10 bases between them. Germline CDR1 is LGHNA and CDR2 is YSLEER.

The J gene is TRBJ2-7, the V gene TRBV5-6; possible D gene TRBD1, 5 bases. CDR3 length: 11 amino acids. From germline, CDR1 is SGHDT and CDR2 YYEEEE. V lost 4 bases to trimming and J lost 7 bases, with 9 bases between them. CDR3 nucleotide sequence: TGTGCCAGCAGCCAGGGTTGGGAGCAGTACTTC. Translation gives CASSQGWEQYF.

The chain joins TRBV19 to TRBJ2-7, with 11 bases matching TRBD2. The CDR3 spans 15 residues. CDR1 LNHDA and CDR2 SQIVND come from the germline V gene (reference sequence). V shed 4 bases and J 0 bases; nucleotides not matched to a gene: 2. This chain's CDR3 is CASSTGLAVSYEQYF. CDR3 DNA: TGTGCCAGTAGTACGGGACTAGCGGTCTCCTACGAGCAGTACTTC.

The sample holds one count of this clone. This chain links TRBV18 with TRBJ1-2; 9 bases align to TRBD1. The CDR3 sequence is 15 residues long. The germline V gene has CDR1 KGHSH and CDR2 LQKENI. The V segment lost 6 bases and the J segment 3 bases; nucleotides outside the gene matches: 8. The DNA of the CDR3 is TGTGCCAGCTCGCTGGGACAGGGAAGGGACTATGGCTACACCTTC. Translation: CASSLGQGRDYGYTF.